These 32 T cell receptor beta chains were sequenced from one sample in a study of Graves' ophthalmopathy and Graves' hyperthyroidism. The authors amplified TCR beta CDR3 regions, and they did so from RNA transcripts for repertoire sequencing. HTBI primers were used in a first-round RT-PCR, which preceded a second-round multiplex PCR. MiXCR was run by TCRdb on the multiplex PCR reads, yielding one entry per CDR3 protein. In the table there are about 370,000 distinct CDR3 sequences, roughly a sixth of which are singletons. What was sequenced was peripheral blood. These receptors were taken from an adult woman with stable Graves' hyperthyroidism.

This clonotype was counted at least ten times. The V call is TRBV28, the J call TRBJ1-1; 7 nucleotides line up with TRBD1. V lost 5 bases, J lost 1 base, and 7 bases stayed unmatched. The germline V gene has CDR1 MDHEN and CDR2 SYDVKM. The CDR3 totals 15 residues. The CDR3 here is CASSPPGQKNTEAFF. CDR3 bases: TGTGCCAGCAGTCCCCCGGGACAGAAGAACACTGAAGCTTTCTTT.

The chain employs TRBV2 and TRBJ1-2, with a tentative D call TRBD1 (5 bases). The germline V gene has CDR1 SNHLY and CDR2 FYNNEI. Between the trimmed V and J ends, which lost 5 bases and 3 bases, there was a span of 19 bases. The CDR3 is 16 amino acids. The CDR3 is CASSRKPGPRDYGYTF. The DNA for the CDR3 is TGTGCCAGCAGTCGAAAGCCGGGACCTAGGGACTATGGCTACACCTTC.

Ten or more counts support this clonotype. The rearrangement joins TRBV6-5 to TRBJ2-7, with TRBD1 matching 8 bases. The V segment lost 0 bases and the J segment 5 bases; nucleotides outside the gene matches: 15. The CDR3 spans 18 residues. The germline CDR1 and CDR2 sequences are MNHEY and SVGAGI. CDR3 DNA: TGTGCCAGCAGTTACTCGACACCCCAGGGGGCCCTCCTAGACGAGCAGTACTTC. It yields the protein CASSYSTPQGALLDEQYF.

This clonotype showed up many times. The V and J genes are TRBV20-1 and TRBJ1-6; tentatively, D is TRBD1 (5 bases). This CDR3 is built from 16 residues. The germline CDR1 and CDR2 sequences are DFQATT and SNEGSKA (reference sequence). V lost 6 bases, J lost 5 bases, and 20 bases lay in between. The CDR3 is CSALPDGAYDNSPLHF. Written as DNA, the CDR3 is TGCAGTGCGCTCCCGGACGGGGCCTATGATAATTCACCCCTCCACTTT.

Ten or more counts support this clonotype. In DNA form, the CDR3 reads TGTGCCAGCAGTTTATTCCCCAAGGATATCTATAGCAATCAGCCCCAGCATTTT. Translating it yields CASSLFPKDIYSNQPQHF. The chain combines TRBV28 with TRBJ1-5; no reliable D call. The CDR3 contains 18 residues. Germline V gene sequence: CDR1 MDHEN, CDR2 SYDVKM. V was trimmed by 1 base and J by 0 bases, leaving 16 bases between them.

The table lists this clonotype with many counts. The chain joins TRBV29-1 to TRBJ2-6; weak D call: TRBD2 (6 bases). The ends were cut back, 5 bases at V and 3 bases at J, with 11 bases in the middle. Germline lookup yields CDR1 SQVTM and CDR2 ANQGSEA. The length of the CDR3 is 14 residues. The CDR3 region is CSVQTGVGANVLTF. The CDR3, as DNA: TGCAGCGTTCAAACGGGGGTTGGGGCCAACGTCCTGACTTTC.

In its sample, this clonotype was seen many times. The chain joins TRBV28 to TRBJ1-1, with D hard to call. From germline, CDR1 is MDHEN and CDR2 SYDVKM. The CDR3 extends over 14 amino acids. V was pared by 6 bases and J by 0 bases, with 11 bases between. The CDR3, as DNA: TGTGCCAGCAGGATTACAGCTATGAACACTGAAGCTTTCTTT. This translates into CASRITAMNTEAFF.

This clonotype appeared a few times. This rearrangement joins TRBV3-1 to TRBJ1-2; D not resolved. The germline V gene encodes CDR1 LGHDT and CDR2 YNNKEL (reference sequence). The length of the CDR3 is 14 residues. Trimming took 4 bases from V and 7 from J, leaving 16 bases between them. The CDR3, as DNA: TGTGCCAGCAGCCGTGAAGGCTTGGGCCTTGGCTACACCTTC. It encodes CASSREGLGLGYTF.

There are many counts of this clonotype. The chain is built from TRBV19 and TRBJ1-2, with D perhaps matching TRBD1 (5 bases). The ends were cut back, 5 bases at V and 8 bases at J, with 24 bases in the middle. The CDR3 length is 16 residues. Germline CDR1 is LNHDA and CDR2 is SQIVND (reference sequence). The CDR3: CASSLQPGTPLGGYTF. The CDR3 nucleotides read TGTGCCAGTAGTCTCCAACCGGGGACGCCCTTAGGGGGCTACACCTTC.

This clonotype appeared many times. The rearrangement joins TRBV29-1 to TRBJ1-3; D is possibly TRBD1 (6 bases). V was clipped by 3 bases and J by 2 bases, with 11 bases between them. Germline values: CDR1 SQVTM, CDR2 ANQGSEA. The CDR3 sequence is 14 residues long. The CDR3 bases are TGCAGCGTTGATTTAGGGGGAACTGGAAACACCATATATTTT. Translation: CSVDLGGTGNTIYF.

In this sample, this clonotype turned up many times. This chain joins TRBV28 and TRBJ2-5; a possible D gene is TRBD1 (5 bases). V was clipped by 2 bases and J by 5 bases, with 15 bases between them. The CDR3 length is 15 residues. In germline, CDR1 is MDHEN, CDR2 SYDVKM. In nucleotides, the CDR3 is TGTGCCAGCAGTTTAACAGGACCAGGTGGCGAGACCCAGTACTTC. It codes for CASSLTGPGGETQYF. Using reference TRBV28 and TRBJ2-5 for the parts outside the CDR3, the full variable domain is DVKVTQSSRYLVKRTGEKVFLECVQDMDHENMFWYRQDPGLGLRLIYFSYDVKMKEKGDIPEGYSVSREKKERFSLILESASTNQTSMYLCASSLTGPGGETQYFGPGTRLLVL.

This clonotype was seen ten or more times. A read error is possible here, since a much larger clone lies one base away. V is TRBV28 and J is TRBJ2-7; D is undetermined. The CDR3 has 11 amino acids. Trimming pared 4 bases from V and 4 bases from J, leaving 5 bases between. Germline V CDR1 and CDR2: MDHEN, SYDVKM. In DNA form, the CDR3 reads TGTGCCAGCAGTTCTCAGTACGAGCAGTACTTC. Translation: CASSSQYEQYF.

This clonotype has a count of ten or more. The chain uses TRBV2 and TRBJ1-1; D uncertain. The CDR3 runs to 13 residues. Germline V gene data show CDR1 as SNHLY and CDR2 as FYNNEI. V lost 5 bases and J 0 bases, leaving 7 bases between the germline ends. The DNA of the CDR3 is TGTGCCAGCAGTAACACGGTGAACACTGAAGCTTTCTTT. Translated: CASSNTVNTEAFF.

The chain is built from TRBV28 and TRBJ2-2; 7 bases agree with TRBD1. V shed 6 bases and J 6 bases; nucleotides not matched to a gene: 7. The CDR3 length is 14 residues. From germline, CDR1 is MDHEN and CDR2 SYDVKM. The CDR3 is CASSPTGISGELFF. The CDR3 nucleotides read TGTGCCAGCAGCCCGACAGGGATATCCGGGGAGCTGTTTTTT.

Ten or more counts support this clonotype. This sequence joins TRBV18 and TRBJ1-6; 8 bases are shared with TRBD1. The CDR3 totals 15 residues. The ends lost 2 bases at V and 10 bases at J; junction bases unmatched: 7. The germline gives CDR1 KGHSH, CDR2 LQKENI. CDR3 nucleotide sequence: TGTGCCAGCTCACCAGGACAGGGATTCTTCTCACCCCTCCACTTT. Translating gives CASSPGQGFFSPLHF.

The table lists this clonotype with many counts. V is TRBV11-2 and J is TRBJ2-7; 7 positions match TRBD1. Unmatched junction bases numbered 8, after V lost 4 bases and J lost 2 bases. CDR3 length: 15 amino acids. Germline lookup yields CDR1 SGHAT and CDR2 FQNNGV. This CDR3 reads CASSSTGKSPYEQYF. CDR3 bases: TGTGCCAGCAGCTCGACAGGGAAATCTCCCTACGAGCAGTACTTC.

This clonotype was counted ten times or more. The chain is built from TRBV20-1 and TRBJ2-7; 15 bases agree with TRBD2. CDR3 length: 17 amino acids. Trimming at V came to 5 bases and at J to 3 bases, leaving 11 bases not matched to a gene. Germline CDR1 DFQATT, CDR2 SNEGSKA (reference sequence). The CDR3 bases are TGCAGTGCTCCCCGGACTAGCGGGAGGGCCAGTCTCTACGAGCAGTACTTC. It specifies CSAPRTSGRASLYEQYF.

This clonotype was recorded many times. The V and J genes are TRBV29-1 and TRBJ1-3, with a weak D call TRBD1 (5 bases). The V end was cut by 4 bases, the J end by 4 bases, with 35 bases between. From germline, CDR1 is SQVTM and CDR2 ANQGSEA. This CDR3 has 21 residues. CDR3 region: CSVVEGQGHGRPPVQGNTIYF. CDR3 nucleotide sequence: TGCAGCGTTGTTGAAGGGCAGGGCCACGGTCGTCCTCCAGTGCAAGGAAACACCATATATTTT.

This clonotype was found many times. The gene calls are TRBV7-2 and TRBJ1-1, with TRBD1 as a possible D gene (5 bases). V was shortened by 4 bases and J by 0 bases, with 12 bases between the two germline ends. The germline V gene encodes CDR1 SGHTA and CDR2 FQGNSA. CDR3 length equals 15 residues. The CDR3 DNA is TGTGCCAGCAGCTACGTTCAGGGATTGAACACTGAAGCTTTCTTT. Translation: CASSYVQGLNTEAFF. The full variable domain, in which reference TRBV7-2 and TRBJ1-1 provide the parts outside the CDR3, is GAGVSQSPSNKVTEKGKDVELRCDPISGHTALYWYRQSLGQGLEFLIYFQGNSAPDKSGLPSDRFSAERTGGSVSTLTIQRTQQEDSAVYLCASSYVQGLNTEAFFGQGTRLTVV.

The chain joins TRBV6-1 to TRBJ1-2; the match to TRBD1 covers 7 bases. The germline V gene encodes CDR1 MNHNS and CDR2 SASEGT. This CDR3 is built from 13 residues. V lost 11 bases and J lost 1; bases outside the gene matches: 7. The DNA of the CDR3 is TGTGCCGACCAGAGGGGGCGTAACTATGGCTACACCTTC. As protein: CADQRGRNYGYTF.

This clonotype was observed a few times. A much larger clone lies one base from this, so it may be a read error. The conserved closing phenylalanine or tryptophan is absent in this CDR3, likely reflecting a read error. This chain uses TRBV18 with TRBJ1-2, with a weak D call TRBD1 (6 bases). This CDR3 is built from 15 residues. In germline, CDR1 is KGHSH, CDR2 LQKENI. Trimming left V 3 bases short and J 5 bases short, with 16 bases between. Written as DNA, the CDR3 is TGTGCCAGCTCACCCACGGGACAAAGTTCGTATGGCTACACCCTC. Translating gives CASSPTGQSSYGYTL.

The table lists this clonotype with many counts. The chain recombines TRBV4-1 with TRBJ1-1; maybe TRBD1 (6 bases). Per germline, CDR1 MGHRA and CDR2 YSYEKL. The CDR3 is 17 amino acids. Trimming removed 5 bases at V and 0 bases at J, with 19 bases between. CDR3 bases: TGCGCCAGCAGCTTCAGTAGCAGGGGACCCATGAACACTGAAGCTTTCTTT. Its protein is CASSFSSRGPMNTEAFF.

This clonotype was seen repeatedly, ten times or more. The chain uses TRBV11-2 and TRBJ2-7, with TRBD2 as a possible D gene (7 bases). Germline lookup yields CDR1 SGHAT and CDR2 FQNNGV. V gave up 3 bases and J gave up 0 bases, with 15 bases separating them. This CDR3 is built from 16 residues. The CDR3 sequence: CASSFVLGGASYEQYF. CDR3 nucleotides: TGTGCCAGCAGCTTCGTCCTTGGGGGGGCCTCCTACGAGCAGTACTTC.

This clonotype was seen at least ten times. The V gene is TRBV19, the J gene TRBJ2-7; 10 nucleotides agree with TRBD2. V lost 7 bases to trimming and J lost 0 bases; unmatched junction nucleotides: 3. The CDR3 is made up of 14 amino acids. CDR1 is LNHDA and CDR2 is SQIVND in the germline V gene (reference sequence). CDR3 region: CASKPSGSSYEQYF. The CDR3 DNA reads as TGTGCCAGTAAGCCTAGCGGGAGCTCCTACGAGCAGTACTTC.

This clonotype was seen many times. The chain is built from TRBV6-5 and TRBJ2-7, with D maybe TRBD1 (6 bases). Trimming left V 2 bases short and J 5 bases short, with 16 bases between. The CDR3 consists of 15 residues. The germline gives CDR1 MNHEY, CDR2 SVGAGI. The DNA for the CDR3 is TGTGCCAGCAGTTACAACCCCTACAGGGCGGACGAGCAGTACTTC. Translated, it gives CASSYNPYRADEQYF.

V is TRBV11-2 and J is TRBJ1-1, with D possibly being TRBD1 (6 bases). The CDR3 is made up of 13 amino acids. Germline loops: CDR1 SGHAT, CDR2 FQNNGV. V dropped 0 bases and J dropped 10 bases, with 12 bases sitting between them. CDR3 sequence: CASSLETGARAFF. In DNA form, the CDR3 reads TGTGCCAGCAGCTTAGAAACGGGGGCTCGAGCTTTCTTT.

There are many counts of this clonotype. This rearrangement joins TRBV12-3 or TRBV12-4 to TRBJ2-7; 7 bases are shared with TRBD2. This CDR3 spans 14 amino acids. The V and J ends lost 0 bases and 9 bases, in that order; junction bases with no gene match: 8. The DNA of the CDR3 is TGTGCCAGCAGTTTAGCGGCGACCGCGGGGGTGCAGTACTTC. As protein: CASSLAATAGVQYF.

This clonotype was found many times. The rearrangement links TRBV11-1 to TRBJ2-7; a possible D gene is TRBD1 (6 bases). The ends were cut back, 5 bases at V and 10 bases at J, with 27 bases in the middle. This CDR3 comprises 16 residues. Germline V lookup: CDR1 SGHAT, CDR2 FQDESV (reference sequence). CDR3 coding DNA: TGTGCCAGCAGCGTAGAACAGGGCAGAACAAAGCATCTACAGTACTTC. It encodes CASSVEQGRTKHLQYF. Full variable domain (remainder filled in from reference TRBV11-1 and TRBJ2-7): EAEVAQSPRYKITEKSQAVAFWCDPISGHATLYWYRQILGQGPELLVQFQDESVVDDSQLPKDRFSAERLKGVDSTLKIQPAELGDSAMYLCASSVEQGRTKHLQYFGPGTRLTVT.

In this sample, this clonotype turned up a few times. V is TRBV28 and J is TRBJ2-7, with 9 bases lining up with TRBD1. CDR1 MDHEN and CDR2 SYDVKM come from the germline V gene. The length of the CDR3 is 16 residues. With V trimmed by 8 bases and J by 2 bases, 13 bases remained unmatched. CDR3 nucleotides: TGTGCCAGCGTGCCCTTGAGGCGGGACAGGGCCTACGAGCAGTACTTC. Translating it yields CASVPLRRDRAYEQYF.

This chain uses TRBV7-8 with TRBJ1-3, with 7 nucleotides matching TRBD1. CDR1 is SGHVS and CDR2 is FQNEAQ in the germline V gene. V lost 1 base to trimming and J lost 4 bases; unmatched junction nucleotides: 4. CDR3 length: 15 residues. In DNA form, the CDR3 reads TGTGCCAGCAGCTTAGGCACAGGGGACGGAAACACCATATATTTT. Its translation is CASSLGTGDGNTIYF.

This clonotype was seen repeatedly, ten times or more. The chain joins TRBV20-1 to TRBJ1-2; D not certain. Per the germline V gene, CDR1 is DFQATT and CDR2 is SNEGSKA (reference sequence). The length of the CDR3 is 14 residues. The V end was cut by 5 bases, the J end by 4 bases, with 17 bases between. The CDR3 loop reads CSAHRRTAIYGYTF. CDR3 nucleotides: TGCAGTGCTCACCGCCGGACTGCGATCTATGGCTACACCTTC.

The chain combines TRBV5-1 with TRBJ2-5; 12 nucleotides line up with TRBD2. CDR3 length equals 16 residues. Germline V lookup: CDR1 SGHRS, CDR2 YFSETQ. The V gene end was trimmed by 0 bases and the J gene end by 5 bases; junction bases not matched to a gene: 5. The CDR3 sequence is CASSLELAGGAETQYF. In DNA, the CDR3 is TGCGCCAGCAGCTTGGAACTAGCGGGAGGAGCGGAGACCCAGTACTTC. Full variable domain (remainder filled in from reference TRBV5-1 and TRBJ2-5): KAGVTQTPRYLIKTRGQQVTLSCSPISGHRSVSWYQQTPGQGLQFLFEYFSETQRNKGNFPGRFSGRQFSNSRSEMNVSTLELGDSALYLCASSLELAGGAETQYFGPGTRLLVL.